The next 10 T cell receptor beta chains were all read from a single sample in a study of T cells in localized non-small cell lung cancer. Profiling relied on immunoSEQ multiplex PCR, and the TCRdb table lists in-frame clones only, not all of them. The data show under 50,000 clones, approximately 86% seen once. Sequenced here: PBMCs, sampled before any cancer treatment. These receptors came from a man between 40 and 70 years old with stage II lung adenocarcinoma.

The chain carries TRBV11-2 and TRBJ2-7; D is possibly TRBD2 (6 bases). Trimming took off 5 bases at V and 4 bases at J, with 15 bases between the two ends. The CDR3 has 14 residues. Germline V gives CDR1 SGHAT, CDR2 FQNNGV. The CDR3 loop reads CASSPGRLGYEQYV. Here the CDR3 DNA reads TGTGCCAGCAGCCCGGGGAGGCTAGGGTACGAGCAGTACGTC.

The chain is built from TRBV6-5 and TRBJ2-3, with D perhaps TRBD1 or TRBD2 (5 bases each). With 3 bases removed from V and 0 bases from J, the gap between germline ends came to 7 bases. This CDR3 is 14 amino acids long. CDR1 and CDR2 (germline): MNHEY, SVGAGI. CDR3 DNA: TGTGCCAGCAGTTATGGGGACAGCACAGATACGCAGTATTTT. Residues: CASSYGDSTDTQYF.

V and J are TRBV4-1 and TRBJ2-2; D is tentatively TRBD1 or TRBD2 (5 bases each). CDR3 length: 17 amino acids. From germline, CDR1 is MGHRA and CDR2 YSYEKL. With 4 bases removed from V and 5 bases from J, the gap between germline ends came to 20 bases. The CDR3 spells CASSPRLGTSTTGELFF. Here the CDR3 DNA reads TGCGCCAGCAGCCCCCGACTCGGGACCTCAACAACCGGGGAGCTGTTTTTT.

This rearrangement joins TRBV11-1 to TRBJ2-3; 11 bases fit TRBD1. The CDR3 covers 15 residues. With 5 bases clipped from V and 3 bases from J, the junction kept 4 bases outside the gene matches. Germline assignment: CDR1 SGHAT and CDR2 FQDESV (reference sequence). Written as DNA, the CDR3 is TGTGCCAGCAGCCGGGACAGGGGGACGACAGATACGCAGTATTTT. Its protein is CASSRDRGTTDTQYF.

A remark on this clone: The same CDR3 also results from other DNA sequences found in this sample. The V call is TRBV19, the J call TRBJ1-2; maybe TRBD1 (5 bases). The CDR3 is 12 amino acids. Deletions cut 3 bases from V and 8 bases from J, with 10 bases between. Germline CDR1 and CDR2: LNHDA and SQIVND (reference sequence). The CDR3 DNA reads TGTGCCAGTAGTATTGGGGGGAACGGCTACACCTTC. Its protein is CASSIGGNGYTF.

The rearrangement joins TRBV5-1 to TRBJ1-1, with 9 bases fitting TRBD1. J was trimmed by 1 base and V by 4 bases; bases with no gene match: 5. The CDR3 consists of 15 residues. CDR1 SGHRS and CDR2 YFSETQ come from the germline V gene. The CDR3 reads CASSPGQGANTEAFF. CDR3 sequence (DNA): TGCGCCAGCAGCCCGGGACAGGGAGCGAACACTGAAGCTTTCTTT.

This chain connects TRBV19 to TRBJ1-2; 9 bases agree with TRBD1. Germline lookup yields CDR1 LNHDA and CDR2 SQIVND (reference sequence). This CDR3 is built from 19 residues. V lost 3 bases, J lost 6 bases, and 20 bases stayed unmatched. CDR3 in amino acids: CASSIIAGTGSIGVDGYTF. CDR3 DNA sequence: TGTGCCAGTAGTATTATCGCCGGGACAGGGAGTATTGGGGTCGATGGCTACACCTTC.

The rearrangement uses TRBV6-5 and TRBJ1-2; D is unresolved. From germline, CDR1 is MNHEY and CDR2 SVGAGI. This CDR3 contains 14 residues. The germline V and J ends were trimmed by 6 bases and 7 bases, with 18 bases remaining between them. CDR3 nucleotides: TGTGCCAGCAGCTCCTCCGTACCGAAGGGTGGCTACACCTTC. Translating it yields CASSSSVPKGGYTF.

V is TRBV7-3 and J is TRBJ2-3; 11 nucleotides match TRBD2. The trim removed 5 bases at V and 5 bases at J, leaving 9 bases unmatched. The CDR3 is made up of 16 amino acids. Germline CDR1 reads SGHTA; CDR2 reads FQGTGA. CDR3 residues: CASSLVAGGPKDTQYF. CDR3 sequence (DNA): TGTGCCAGCAGCCTCGTAGCGGGGGGGCCTAAAGATACGCAGTATTTT.

The CDR3 reads CASSIRGYNSPLHF. As DNA, the CDR3 is TGTGCCAGCAGTATCCGGGGTTATAATTCACCCCTCCACTTT. This chain joins TRBV28 and TRBJ1-6, with D unresolved. The germline V gene has CDR1 MDHEN and CDR2 SYDVKM. V lost 5 bases, J lost 4 bases, and 9 bases lay in between. The length of the CDR3 is 14 residues.